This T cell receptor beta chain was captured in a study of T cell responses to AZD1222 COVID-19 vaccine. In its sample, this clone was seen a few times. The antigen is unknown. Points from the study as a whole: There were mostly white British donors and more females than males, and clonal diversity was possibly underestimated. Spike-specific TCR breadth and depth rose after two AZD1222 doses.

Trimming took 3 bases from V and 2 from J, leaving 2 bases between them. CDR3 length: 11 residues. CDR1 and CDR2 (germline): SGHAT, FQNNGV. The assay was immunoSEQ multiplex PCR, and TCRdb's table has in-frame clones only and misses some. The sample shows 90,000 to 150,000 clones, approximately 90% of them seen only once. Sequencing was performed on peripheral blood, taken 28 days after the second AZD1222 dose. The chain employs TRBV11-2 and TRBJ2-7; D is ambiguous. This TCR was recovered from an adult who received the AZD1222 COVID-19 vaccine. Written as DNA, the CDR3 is TGTGCCAGCAGCTTTGCCTACGAGCAGTACTTC. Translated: CASSFAYEQYF.